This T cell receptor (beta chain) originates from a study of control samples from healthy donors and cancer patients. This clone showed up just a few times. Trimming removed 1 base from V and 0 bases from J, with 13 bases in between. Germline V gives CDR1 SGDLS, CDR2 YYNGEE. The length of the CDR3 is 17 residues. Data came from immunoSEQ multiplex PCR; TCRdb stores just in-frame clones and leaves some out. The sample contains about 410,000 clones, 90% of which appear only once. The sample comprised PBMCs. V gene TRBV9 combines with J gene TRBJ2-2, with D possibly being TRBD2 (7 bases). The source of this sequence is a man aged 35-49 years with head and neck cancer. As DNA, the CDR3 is TGTGCCAGCAGCGTACGGGGGCTAGCGGCGAACACCGGGGAGCTGTTTTTT. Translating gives CASSVRGLAANTGELFF. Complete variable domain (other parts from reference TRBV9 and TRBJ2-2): DSGVTQTPKHLITATGQRVTLRCSPRSGDLSVYWYQQSLDQGLQFLIQYYNGEERAKGNILERFSAQQFPDLHSELNLSSLELGDSALYFCASSVRGLAANTGELFFGEGSRLTVL.